The subject of this entry is one TCR beta chain. The authors' processing: From reference gene primer amplification, estimates of nucleated cell counts were derived. Sequencing was performed with immunoSEQ multiplex PCR; in TCRdb, only in-frame clones are kept and a portion is missing. That table supplies the V and J calls and clone size; D and trimming were determined from the DNA. Found here are 300,000 to 450,000 clones, approximately 90% of them singletons; the top ten hold approximately 4.1%. This sample is drawn from a study of blood T cell repertoires in COVID-19. Study at large: T cells, B-cell-depleted T cells, or PBMCs provided the cDNA or gDNA that served as material.

While infection was still active, Seattle patients were enrolled and then followed longitudinally. The CDR3 is 13 residues long. Germline lookup yields CDR1 MGHRA and CDR2 YSYEKL. Trimming pared 3 bases from V and 2 bases from J, leaving 6 bases between. The sample was peripheral blood. The TCR sequence derives from a woman aged 55-75 years with COVID-19, enrolled during active disease. The V call is TRBV4-1, the J call TRBJ2-3; D call uncertain. CDR3 amino acids: CASSQGPTDTQYF. Here the CDR3 DNA reads TGCGCCAGCAGCCAGGGCCCCACAGATACGCAGTATTTT.